This TCR beta chain was retrieved from a study of cytomegalovirus exposure and HLA in healthy donors. The germline gives CDR1 SGHRS, CDR2 YFSETQ. The CDR3 loop spans 17 amino acids. J gave up 7 bases and V 3 bases, and 15 bases lay outside the gene matches. Vbeta (60) and Jbeta (13) primers were used in the PCR. Assay: immunoSEQ multiplex PCR; the TCRdb copy retains only in-frame clones and omits some. Of 55,000 to 70,000 clones in the sample, about 73% were seen once. Sequences were obtained from PBMCs. This TCR was sampled from an older woman in good health and CMV-seropositive. The chain combines TRBV5-1 with TRBJ2-1, with 8 positions matching TRBD2. CDR3 loop: CASSSGFAGGRGNEQFF. Here the CDR3 DNA reads TGCGCCAGCAGCTCCGGGTTTGCGGGGGGCCGGGGTAATGAGCAGTTCTTC.